This T cell receptor (beta chain) was observed in a study of early T cells in non-severe SARS-CoV-2 infection (dated by TCRdb to about 2021). Notes on the research overall: Because TCR sequencing relied on bulk RNA taken from unsorted whole blood, pairing of alpha and beta chains was not possible. General study outcomes and caveats: VDJdb matching was skewed toward anti-spike CD8 responses and likely underestimated virus-specific expansions by missing private and CD4 specificities.

Library method: 5' RACE. TCRdb shows the sequencer as NextSeq 500. Unique molecular identifiers were attached to individual cDNA molecules in the TCR library protocol so that sequencing error and PCR bias could be corrected. Both TCR alpha and beta chains were sequenced, and tight co-correlation was observed between alpha and beta sequence abundances in each sample. In the paper's pipeline: Decombinator V4 was used to perform V gene, J gene and CDR3 annotation of TCR sequences. Expanded TCRs were defined as changing significantly between any two time points under a Poisson model with p below 0.0001. Abundances of TCRs were expressed as counts per million after normalisation to the total number of TCRs sequenced in each sample. TRAV1-2 paired with TRAJ12, TRAJ20 or TRAJ33 defined MAIT TCRs, while TRAV10 paired with TRAJ18 defined iNKT TCRs. VDJdb, accessed on 1 November 2021, was searched for TCRs annotated for CMV, EBV and SARS-CoV-2, and TCRs annotated for more than one antigen were excluded. TCRdb ran its own pipeline on the public reads, namely fastp trimming at Q25 and MiXCR clone calling, and kept in-frame beta chains. Rows merge per CDR3 protein into single entries with the most common DNA and genes. The V and J calls were not made by the authors but by TCRdb's processing. The sample contains fewer than 55,000 distinct CDR3 sequences, 6% to 8.5% of them found a single time. The ten largest clones add up to around 8% of the sample.

A case-control design nested within a healthcare worker cohort in London, UK, was used, with weekly nasopharyngeal swab PCR tests and blood sampling performed. Healthcare workers were recruited during the week of the UK lockdown, between 23 and 31 March 2020, and followed weekly for up to 16 weeks. This clonotype was detected ten times or more. The antigen it binds to is not known. Base quality data are lacking; no much larger clone is found one base away. Germline trimming amounts to 8 bases on V and 2 bases on J, with 2 as the count of junction bases outside the gene matches. Inclusive of the bounding cysteine and phenylalanine, the CDR3 is 14 residues long. The sequence is cut down to CDR3 DNA, 42 bases in frame from base 1. CDR1 and CDR2, looked up from the germline V gene (reference sequence), are MNHEY and SMNVEV.

This TCR was recovered from an adult who was a healthcare worker with PCR-confirmed SARS-CoV-2 infection or an uninfected control (not recorded which). This chain is built from TRBV27 and TRBJ2-3, and 12 junction bases match TRBD1. Sequenced material: whole blood. The DNA sequence is as follows: TGTGCCAGCGGGGACAGGGGGCTCACAGATACGCAGTATTTT. The encoded protein is CASGDRGLTDTQYF.